These T cell receptor beta chains were read from a single sample in a study of cytomegalovirus exposure and HLA in healthy donors. TCRdb's table, derived via immunoSEQ multiplex PCR, lists solely in-frame clones and lacks some. The data hold more than 95,000 clones, with more than 65% observed a single time. The sample taken for sequencing was PBMCs. All receptors derive from a woman aged 60-70 years in good health and CMV-seropositive. Both conserved end residues are part of each CDR3. Each record gives: J gene, V gene, clone size, D gene, CDR3 DNA, CDR3 protein. D genes are given only for firm matches. Rows may omit the clone size; those that give it use once, few, many or a size class.

>TRBJ2-1|TRBV9|NA|TRBD1
TGTGCCAGCAGCGGATCAGGGGGTAATGAGCAGTTCTTC
CASSGSGGNEQFF
>TRBJ2-1|TRBV7-6|NA|NA
TGTGCCAGCAGCTTAAACGGACAGCCAAACAATGAGCAGTTCTTC
CASSLNGQPNNEQFF
>TRBJ1-4|TRBV25-1|NA|NA
TGTGCCAGCAGTGAGCCGCAGGGTTATAATGAAAAACTGTTTTTT
CASSEPQGYNEKLFF
>TRBJ2-1|TRBV19|NA|NA
TGTGCCAGTAGTATATCCCCAGTCAACAATGAGCAGTTCTTC
CASSISPVNNEQFF
>TRBJ1-1|TRBV30|NA|TRBD1
TGTGCCTGGAGTGTATTTGGGGGGACAGGGATGATTAAGCCTGAAGCTTTCTTT
CAWSVFGGTGMIKPEAFF
>TRBJ2-1|TRBV5-5|few|TRBD2
TGTGCCAGCAGCGAGAGCGGGGATGAGCAGTTCTTC
CASSESGDEQFF
>TRBJ1-2|TRBV29-1|NA|NA
TGCAGCGTTGAAGATTCGGGGGTGTATGGCTACACCTTC
CSVEDSGVYGYTF
>TRBJ2-1|TRBV4-2|NA|NA
TGTGCCAGCAGCCAAGAAGTGGGGGGTTCCTACAATGAGCAGTTCTTC
CASSQEVGGSYNEQFF
>TRBJ1-1|TRBV6-5|NA|NA
TGTGCCAGCAGTCCGGGAGGTTCATACACTGAAGCTTTCTTT
CASSPGGSYTEAFF
>TRBJ2-3|TRBV9|NA|NA
TGTGCCAGCAGCGTAGGGGCTATCGGGAGTCGTACAGATACGCAGTATTTT
CASSVGAIGSRTDTQYF
>TRBJ1-5|TRBV27|NA|TRBD1
TGTGCCAGCAGTTGGAGAGGGGGCAATTTTTGGAATCAGCCCCAGCATTTT
CASSWRGGNFWNQPQHF
>TRBJ2-5|TRBV11-1|NA|TRBD2
TGTGCCAGCAGCGCCCGACTAGCGGGGGGACAAGAGACCCAGTACTTC
CASSARLAGGQETQYF
>TRBJ1-2|TRBV6-5|NA|NA
TGTGCCAGCAGTTTCGGACTGGGTGGGGGCTACACCTTC
CASSFGLGGGYTF
>TRBJ2-1|TRBV6-4|NA|TRBD2
TGTGCCAGCAGTGAGCGGGAGTACAATGAGCAGTTCTTC
CASSEREYNEQFF
>TRBJ2-5|TRBV7-2|NA|TRBD1
TGTGCCAGCAGCCCAGAGCGACAGGGCCAAGAGACCCAGTACTTC
CASSPERQGQETQYF
>TRBJ2-3|TRBV7-9|once|NA
TGTGCCAGCAGCCCCCTTTCGGATACGCAGTATTTT
CASSPLSDTQYF
>TRBJ1-2|TRBV7-2|NA|TRBD1
TGTGCCAGCAGCTCCCAGGGGGGTACTAACTATGGCTACACCTTC
CASSSQGGTNYGYTF
>TRBJ1-3|TRBV7-2|NA|TRBD1
TGTGCCAGCAGCTCAGACAGGGGCCTAATAAGCTCTGGAAACACCATATATTTT
CASSSDRGLISSGNTIYF
>TRBJ2-5|TRBV2|NA|TRBD1
TGTGCCAGCAGCGCAGGGGGCATACCCCAAGAGACCCAGTACTTC
CASSAGGIPQETQYF
>TRBJ1-4|TRBV6-1|NA|NA
TGTGCCAGCAGGGGGCCAGGAGGGGAAAAACTGTTTTTT
CASRGPGGEKLFF
>TRBJ1-2|TRBV7-8|NA|TRBD1
TGTGCCAGCAGCCCAACCCCAGGACAGGCGATCTATGGCTACACCTTC
CASSPTPGQAIYGYTF
>TRBJ1-5|TRBV7-2|NA|NA
TGTGCCAGCAGCTTAGGGCAGAACAATCAGCCCCAGCATTTT
CASSLGQNNQPQHF
>TRBJ2-7|TRBV2|NA|TRBD1
TGTGCCAGCAGTAAGACAGGGGGGGACTACGAGCAGTACTTC
CASSKTGGDYEQYF
>TRBJ2-1|TRBV5-1|NA|NA
TGCGCCAGCAGCTTGGGCGGGGATAATGAGCAGTTCTTC
CASSLGGDNEQFF
>TRBJ1-2|TRBV30|NA|NA
TGTGCCTGGAGAGTGGGGGCGCCGTACTATGGCTACACCTTC
CAWRVGAPYYGYTF
>TRBJ1-5|TRBV5-1|NA|NA
TGCGCCAGCAGCTTGGGACAGTCCAATCAGCCCCAGCATTTT
CASSLGQSNQPQHF
>TRBJ2-5|TRBV5-3|few|NA
TGTGCCAGAATCCCCGCCGAGACTTCCCAAGAGACCCAGTACTTC
CARIPAETSQETQYF
>TRBJ2-7|TRBV4-1|NA|TRBD1
TGCGCCAGCAGCCAACCGGGACAGGGGGCGGACGAGCAGTACTTC
CASSQPGQGADEQYF
>TRBJ2-5|TRBV6-6|NA|NA
TGTGCCAGCAGTCGTACAGGGGAGACCCAGTACTTC
CASSRTGETQYF
>TRBJ2-2|TRBV5-1|once|TRBD2
TGCGCCAGCAGTGCGGGGGTGCTGCCGGGGGAGCTGTTTTTT
CASSAGVLPGELFF
>TRBJ2-7|TRBV7-6|NA|TRBD1
TGTGCCAGCAGCTTAGGGACAGGGGGCGCATCCTACGAGCAGTACTTC
CASSLGTGGASYEQYF